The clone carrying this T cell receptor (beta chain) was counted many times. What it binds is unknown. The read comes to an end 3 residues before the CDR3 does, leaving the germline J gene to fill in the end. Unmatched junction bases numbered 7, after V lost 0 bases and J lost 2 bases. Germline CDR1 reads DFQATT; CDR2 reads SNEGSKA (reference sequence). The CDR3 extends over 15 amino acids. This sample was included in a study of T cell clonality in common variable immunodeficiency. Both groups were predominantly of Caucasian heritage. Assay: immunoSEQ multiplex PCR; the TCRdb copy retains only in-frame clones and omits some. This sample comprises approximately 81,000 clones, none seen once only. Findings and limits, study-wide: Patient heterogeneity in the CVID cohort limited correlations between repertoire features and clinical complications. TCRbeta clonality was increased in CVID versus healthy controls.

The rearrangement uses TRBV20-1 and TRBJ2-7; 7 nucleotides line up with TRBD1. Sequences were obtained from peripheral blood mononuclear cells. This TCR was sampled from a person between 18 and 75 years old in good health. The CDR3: CSARDREGGTYEQYF. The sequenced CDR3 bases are TGCAGTGCTAGAGATCGCGAAGGGGGCACCTACGAG.